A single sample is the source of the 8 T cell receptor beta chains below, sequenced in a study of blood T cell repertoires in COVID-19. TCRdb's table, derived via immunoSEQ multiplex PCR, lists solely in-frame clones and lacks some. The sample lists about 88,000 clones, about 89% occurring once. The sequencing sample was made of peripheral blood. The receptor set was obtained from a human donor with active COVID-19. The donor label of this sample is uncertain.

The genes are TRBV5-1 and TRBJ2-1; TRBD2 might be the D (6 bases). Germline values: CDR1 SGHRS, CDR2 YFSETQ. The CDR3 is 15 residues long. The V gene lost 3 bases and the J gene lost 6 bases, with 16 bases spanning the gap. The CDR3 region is CASSYGASEGNEQFF. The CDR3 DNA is TGCGCCAGCAGCTATGGGGCTAGCGAGGGCAATGAGCAGTTCTTC. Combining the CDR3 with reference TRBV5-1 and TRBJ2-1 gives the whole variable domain KAGVTQTPRYLIKTRGQQVTLSCSPISGHRSVSWYQQTPGQGLQFLFEYFSETQRNKGNFPGRFSGRQFSNSRSEMNVSTLELGDSALYLCASSYGASEGNEQFFGPGTRLTVL.

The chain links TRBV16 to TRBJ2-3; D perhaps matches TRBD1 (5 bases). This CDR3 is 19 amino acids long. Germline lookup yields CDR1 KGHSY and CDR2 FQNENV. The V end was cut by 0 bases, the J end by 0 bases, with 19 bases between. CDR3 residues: CASSQSIAQVSVSTDTQYF. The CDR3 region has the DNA TGTGCCAGCAGCCAATCAATTGCACAGGTCTCCGTTAGCACAGATACGCAGTATTTT. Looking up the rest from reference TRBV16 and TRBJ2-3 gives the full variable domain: GEEVAQTPKHLVRGEGQKAKLYCAPIKGHSYVFWYQQVLKNEFKFLISFQNENVFDETGMPKERFSAKCLPNSPCSLEIQATKLEDSAVYFCASSQSIAQVSVSTDTQYFGPGTRLTVL.

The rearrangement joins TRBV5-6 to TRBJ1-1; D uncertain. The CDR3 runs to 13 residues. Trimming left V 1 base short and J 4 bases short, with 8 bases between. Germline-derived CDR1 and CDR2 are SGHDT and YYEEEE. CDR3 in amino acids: CASSLIRSTEAFF. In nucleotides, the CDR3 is TGTGCCAGCAGCTTGATCCGTAGCACTGAAGCTTTCTTT. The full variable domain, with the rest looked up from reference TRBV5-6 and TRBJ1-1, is DAGVTQSPTHLIKTRGQQVTLRCSPKSGHDTVSWYQQALGQGPQFIFQYYEEEERQRGNFPDRFSGHQFPNYSSELNVNALLLGDSALYLCASSLIRSTEAFFGQGTRLTVV.

The DNA of the CDR3 is TGTGCCAGCAGCTTAGAGGCGGGGGGGATCCACTACAATGAGCAGTTCTTC. It specifies CASSLEAGGIHYNEQFF. The gene calls are TRBV7-8 and TRBJ2-1; 9 nucleotides agree with TRBD2. The CDR3 spans 17 residues. The germline gives CDR1 SGHVS, CDR2 FQNEAQ. The J segment lost 3 bases and the V segment lost 1 base, leaving 7 bases of the junction unmatched.

DNA of the CDR3: TGTGCCAGCAGCCAACCAACAGGGGGCCGACCGCTCTATGGCTACACCTTC. It is translated as CASSQPTGGRPLYGYTF. The chain joins TRBV4-2 to TRBJ1-2; 9 bases agree with TRBD1. Germline V gene data show CDR1 as LGHNA and CDR2 as YNFKEQ. The CDR3 has 17 residues. With 2 bases clipped from V and 4 bases from J, the junction kept 11 bases outside the gene matches.

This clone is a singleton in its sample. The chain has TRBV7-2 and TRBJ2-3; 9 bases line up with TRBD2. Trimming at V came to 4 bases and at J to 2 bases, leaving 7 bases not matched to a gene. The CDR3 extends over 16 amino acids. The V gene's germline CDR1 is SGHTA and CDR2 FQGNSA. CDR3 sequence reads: CASSSWRGGPTDTQYF. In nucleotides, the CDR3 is TGTGCCAGCAGCTCTTGGCGGGGGGGCCCCACAGATACGCAGTATTTT.

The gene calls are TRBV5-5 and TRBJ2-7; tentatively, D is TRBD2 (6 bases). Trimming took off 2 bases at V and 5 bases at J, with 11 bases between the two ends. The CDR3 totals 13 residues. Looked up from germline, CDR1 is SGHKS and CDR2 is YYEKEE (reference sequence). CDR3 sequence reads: CASSFGDFDEQYF. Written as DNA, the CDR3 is TGTGCCAGCAGCTTCGGGGACTTCGACGAGCAGTACTTC.

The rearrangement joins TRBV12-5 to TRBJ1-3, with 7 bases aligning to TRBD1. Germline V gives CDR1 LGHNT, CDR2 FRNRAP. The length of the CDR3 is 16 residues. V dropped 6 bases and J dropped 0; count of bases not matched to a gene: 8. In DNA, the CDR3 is TGTGCTAGTGGCGCGGGGACAGAGGGCTCTGGAAACACCATATATTTT. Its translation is CASGAGTEGSGNTIYF.